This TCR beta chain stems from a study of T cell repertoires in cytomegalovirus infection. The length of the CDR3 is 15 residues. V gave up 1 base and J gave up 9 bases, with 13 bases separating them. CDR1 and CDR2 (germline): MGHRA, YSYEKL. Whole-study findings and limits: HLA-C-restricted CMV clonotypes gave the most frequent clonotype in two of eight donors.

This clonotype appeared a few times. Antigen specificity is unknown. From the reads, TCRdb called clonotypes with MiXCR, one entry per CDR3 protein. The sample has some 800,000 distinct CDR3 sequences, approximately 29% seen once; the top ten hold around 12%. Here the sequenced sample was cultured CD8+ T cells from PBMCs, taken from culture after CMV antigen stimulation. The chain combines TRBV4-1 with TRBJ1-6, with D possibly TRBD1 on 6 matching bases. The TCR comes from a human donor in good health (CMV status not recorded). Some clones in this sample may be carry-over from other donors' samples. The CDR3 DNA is TGCGCCAGCAGCCAAGGTAGGGGGGATGGTTCACCCCTCCACTTT. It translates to CASSQGRGDGSPLHF.